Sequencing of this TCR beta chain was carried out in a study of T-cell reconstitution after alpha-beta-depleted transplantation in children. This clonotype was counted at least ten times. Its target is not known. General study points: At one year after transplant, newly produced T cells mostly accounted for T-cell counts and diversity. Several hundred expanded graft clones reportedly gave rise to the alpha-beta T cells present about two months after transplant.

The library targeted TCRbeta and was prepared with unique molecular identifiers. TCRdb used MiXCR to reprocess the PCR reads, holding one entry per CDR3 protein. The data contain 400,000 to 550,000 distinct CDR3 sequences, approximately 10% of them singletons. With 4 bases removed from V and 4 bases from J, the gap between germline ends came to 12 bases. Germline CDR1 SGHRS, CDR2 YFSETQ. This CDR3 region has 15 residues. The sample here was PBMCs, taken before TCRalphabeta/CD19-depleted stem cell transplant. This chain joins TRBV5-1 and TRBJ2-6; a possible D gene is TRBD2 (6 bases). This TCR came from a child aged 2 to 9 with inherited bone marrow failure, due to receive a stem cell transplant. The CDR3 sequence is CASSPRESGANVLTF. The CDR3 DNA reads TGCGCCAGCAGCCCCCGGGAGTCCGGGGCCAACGTCCTGACTTTC.